This T cell receptor (beta chain) stems from a study of OX40 agonist ivuxolimab in advanced cancers. Germline CDR1 and CDR2: LNHDA and SQIVND (reference sequence). Trimming left V 6 bases short and J 4 bases short, with 16 bases between. The CDR3 sequence is 15 residues long. Measured with immunoSEQ multiplex PCR; TCRdb has only the in-frame clones, and not every one. Of around 150,000 clones detected, around nine tenths appear once; the ten largest clones hold 0.9% to 1.2%. Material: CD4+ or CD8+ T cells sorted from blood, obtained in a trial of the OX40 agonist ivuxolimab. The clonotype was recovered from an adult with an advanced solid tumor such as melanoma, head and neck, liver or kidney cancer. The gene calls are TRBV19 and TRBJ1-3; TRBD1 might be the D (5 bases). This CDR3 reads CASRDDSRYGNTIYF. The CDR3 DNA sequence: TGTGCCAGTAGAGACGACAGCCGATACGGAAACACCATATATTTT.